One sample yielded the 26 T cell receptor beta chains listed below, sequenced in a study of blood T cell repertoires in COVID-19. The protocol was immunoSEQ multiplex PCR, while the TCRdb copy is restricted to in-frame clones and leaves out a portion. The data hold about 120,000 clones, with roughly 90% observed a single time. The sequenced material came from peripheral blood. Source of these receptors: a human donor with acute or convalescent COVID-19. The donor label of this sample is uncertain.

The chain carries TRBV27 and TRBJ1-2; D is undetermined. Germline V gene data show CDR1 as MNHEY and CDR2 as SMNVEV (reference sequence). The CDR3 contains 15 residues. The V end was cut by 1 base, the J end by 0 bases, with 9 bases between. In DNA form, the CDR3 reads TGTGCCAGCAGTTTATTGCGCGGGGCTAACTATGGCTACACCTTC. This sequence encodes CASSLLRGANYGYTF.

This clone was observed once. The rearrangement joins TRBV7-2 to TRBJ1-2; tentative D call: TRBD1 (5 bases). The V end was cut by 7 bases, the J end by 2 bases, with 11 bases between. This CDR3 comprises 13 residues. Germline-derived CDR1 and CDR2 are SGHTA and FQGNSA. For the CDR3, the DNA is TGTGCCAGCAATTTCGGGGGGAACTATGGCTACACCTTC. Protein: CASNFGGNYGYTF.

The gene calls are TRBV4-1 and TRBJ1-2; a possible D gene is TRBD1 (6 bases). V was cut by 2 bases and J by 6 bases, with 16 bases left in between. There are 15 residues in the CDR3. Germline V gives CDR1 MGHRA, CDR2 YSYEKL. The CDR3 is CASSQWGQTTHGYTF. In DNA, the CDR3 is TGCGCCAGCAGCCAATGGGGACAAACTACGCATGGCTACACCTTC.

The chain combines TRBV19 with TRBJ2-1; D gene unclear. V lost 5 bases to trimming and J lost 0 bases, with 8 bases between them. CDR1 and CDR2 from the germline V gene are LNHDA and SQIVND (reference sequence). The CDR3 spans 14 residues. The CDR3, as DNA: TGTGCCAGTAGTCCGGTGAGCTCCTACAATGAGCAGTTCTTC. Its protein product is CASSPVSSYNEQFF.

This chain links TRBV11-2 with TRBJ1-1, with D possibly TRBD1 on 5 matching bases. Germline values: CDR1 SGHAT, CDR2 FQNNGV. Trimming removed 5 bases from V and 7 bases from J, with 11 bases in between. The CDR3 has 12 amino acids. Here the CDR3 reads CASSPGGGEAFF. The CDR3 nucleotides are TGTGCCAGCAGCCCGGGGGGGGGTGAAGCTTTCTTT. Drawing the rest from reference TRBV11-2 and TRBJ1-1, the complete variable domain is EAGVAQSPRYKIIEKRQSVAFWCNPISGHATLYWYQQILGQGPKLLIQFQNNGVVDDSQLPKDRFSAERLKGVDSTLKIQPAKLEDSAVYLCASSPGGGEAFFGQGTRLTVV.

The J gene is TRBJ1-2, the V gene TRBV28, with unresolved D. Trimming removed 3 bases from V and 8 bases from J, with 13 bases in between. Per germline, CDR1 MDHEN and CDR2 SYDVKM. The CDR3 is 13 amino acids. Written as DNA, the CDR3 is TGTGCCAGCAGTTTCATCGTCGGAGGGGGCTACACCTTC. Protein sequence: CASSFIVGGGYTF.

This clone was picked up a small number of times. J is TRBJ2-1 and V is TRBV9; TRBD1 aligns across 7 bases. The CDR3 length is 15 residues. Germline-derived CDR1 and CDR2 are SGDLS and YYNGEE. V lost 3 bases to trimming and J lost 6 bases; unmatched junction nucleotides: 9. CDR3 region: CASSGTGTASNEQFF. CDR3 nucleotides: TGTGCCAGCAGCGGAACCGGGACAGCCTCCAATGAGCAGTTCTTC. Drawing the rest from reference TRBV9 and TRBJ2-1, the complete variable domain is DSGVTQTPKHLITATGQRVTLRCSPRSGDLSVYWYQQSLDQGLQFLIQYYNGEERAKGNILERFSAQQFPDLHSELNLSSLELGDSALYFCASSGTGTASNEQFFGPGTRLTVL.

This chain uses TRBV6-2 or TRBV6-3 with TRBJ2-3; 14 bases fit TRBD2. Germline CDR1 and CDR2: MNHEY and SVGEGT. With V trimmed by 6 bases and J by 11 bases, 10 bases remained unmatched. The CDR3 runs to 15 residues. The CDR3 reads CASSPGTSGGRKQYF. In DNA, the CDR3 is TGTGCCAGCAGCCCCGGGACTAGCGGGGGTAGGAAGCAGTATTTT.

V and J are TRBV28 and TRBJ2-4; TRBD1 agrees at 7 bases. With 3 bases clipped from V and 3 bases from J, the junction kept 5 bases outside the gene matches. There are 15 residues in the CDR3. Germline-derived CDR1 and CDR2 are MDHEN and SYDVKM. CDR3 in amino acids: CASSFRDSVKNIQYF. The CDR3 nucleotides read TGTGCCAGCAGTTTCAGGGACAGTGTCAAAAACATTCAGTACTTC.

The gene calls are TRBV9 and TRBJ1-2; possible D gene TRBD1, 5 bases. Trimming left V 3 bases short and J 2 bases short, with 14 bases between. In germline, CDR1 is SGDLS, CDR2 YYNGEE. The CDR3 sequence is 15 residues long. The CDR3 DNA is TGTGCCAGCAGCGGGGCGGGGGGATCGAACTATGGCTACACCTTC. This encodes CASSGAGGSNYGYTF.

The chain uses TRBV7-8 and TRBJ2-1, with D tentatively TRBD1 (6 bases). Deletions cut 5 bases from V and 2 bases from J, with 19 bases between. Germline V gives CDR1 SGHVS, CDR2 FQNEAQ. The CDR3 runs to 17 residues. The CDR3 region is CASSPSRPGTTYNEQFF. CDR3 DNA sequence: TGTGCCAGCAGCCCCTCACGACCCGGGACAACCTACAATGAGCAGTTCTTC.

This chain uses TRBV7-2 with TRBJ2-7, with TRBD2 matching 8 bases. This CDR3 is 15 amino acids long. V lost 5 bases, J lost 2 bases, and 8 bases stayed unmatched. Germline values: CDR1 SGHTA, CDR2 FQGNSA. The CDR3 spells CASSPPAGAAYEQYF. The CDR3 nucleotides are TGTGCCAGCAGCCCCCCAGCGGGGGCCGCCTACGAGCAGTACTTC.

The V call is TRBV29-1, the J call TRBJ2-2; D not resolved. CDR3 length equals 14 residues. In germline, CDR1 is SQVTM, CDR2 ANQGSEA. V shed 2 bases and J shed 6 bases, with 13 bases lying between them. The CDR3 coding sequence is TGCAGCGTTGAACTTGGCCTCTCCCCCGGGGAGCTGTTTTTT. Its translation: CSVELGLSPGELFF.

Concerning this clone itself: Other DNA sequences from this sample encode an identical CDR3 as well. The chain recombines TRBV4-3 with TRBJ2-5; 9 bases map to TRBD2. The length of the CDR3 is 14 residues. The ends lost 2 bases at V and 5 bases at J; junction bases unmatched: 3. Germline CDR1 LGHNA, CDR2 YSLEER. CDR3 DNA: TGCGCCAGCAGCCAACAAACTAGCGGGGAGACCCAGTACTTC. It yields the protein CASSQQTSGETQYF.

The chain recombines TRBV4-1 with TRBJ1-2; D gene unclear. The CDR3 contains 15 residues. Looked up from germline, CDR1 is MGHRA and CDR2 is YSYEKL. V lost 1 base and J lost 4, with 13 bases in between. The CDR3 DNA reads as TGCGCCAGCAGCCAAGCAGAAGGAGAGGGCTATGGCTACACCTTC. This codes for CASSQAEGEGYGYTF.

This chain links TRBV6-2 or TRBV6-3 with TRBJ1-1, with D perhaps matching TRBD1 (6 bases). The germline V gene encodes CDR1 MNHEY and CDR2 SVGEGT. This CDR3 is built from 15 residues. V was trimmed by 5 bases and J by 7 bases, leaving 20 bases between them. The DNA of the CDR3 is TGTGCCAGCAGTGCATCAGGGGTCCAGGGCGGTGAAGCTTTCTTT. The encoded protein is CASSASGVQGGEAFF.

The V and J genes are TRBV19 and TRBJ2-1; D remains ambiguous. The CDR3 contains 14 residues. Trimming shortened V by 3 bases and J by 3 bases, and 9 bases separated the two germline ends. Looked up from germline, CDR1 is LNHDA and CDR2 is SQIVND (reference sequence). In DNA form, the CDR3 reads TGTGCCAGTAGTATCCAACAAATCTACAATGAGCAGTTCTTC. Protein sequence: CASSIQQIYNEQFF.

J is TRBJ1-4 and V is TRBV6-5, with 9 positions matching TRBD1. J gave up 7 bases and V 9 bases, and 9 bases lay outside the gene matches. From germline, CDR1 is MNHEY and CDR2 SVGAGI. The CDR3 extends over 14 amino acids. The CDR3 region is CASKQGALGEKLFF. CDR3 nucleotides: TGTGCCAGTAAACAGGGGGCGCTGGGTGAAAAACTGTTTTTT.

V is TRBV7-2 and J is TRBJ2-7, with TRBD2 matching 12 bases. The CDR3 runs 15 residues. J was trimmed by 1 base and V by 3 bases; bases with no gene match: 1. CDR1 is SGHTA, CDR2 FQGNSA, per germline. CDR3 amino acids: CASSFLAGGSYEQYF. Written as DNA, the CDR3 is TGTGCCAGCAGCTTCCTAGCGGGAGGGTCCTACGAGCAGTACTTC.

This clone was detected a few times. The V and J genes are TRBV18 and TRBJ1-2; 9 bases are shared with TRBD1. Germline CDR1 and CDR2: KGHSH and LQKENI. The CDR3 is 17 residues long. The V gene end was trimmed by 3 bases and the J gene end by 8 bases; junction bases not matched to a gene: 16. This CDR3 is CASSPFDPTGGAEGYTF. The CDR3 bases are TGTGCCAGCTCACCCTTTGATCCTACAGGGGGCGCCGAGGGCTACACCTTC.

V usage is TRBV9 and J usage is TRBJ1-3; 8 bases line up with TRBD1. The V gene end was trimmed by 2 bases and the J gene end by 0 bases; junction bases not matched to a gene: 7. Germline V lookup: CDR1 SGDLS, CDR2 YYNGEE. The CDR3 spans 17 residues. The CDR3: CASSVRGTGLSGNTIYF. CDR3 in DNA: TGTGCCAGCAGCGTTCGAGGGACAGGTCTCTCTGGAAACACCATATATTTT.

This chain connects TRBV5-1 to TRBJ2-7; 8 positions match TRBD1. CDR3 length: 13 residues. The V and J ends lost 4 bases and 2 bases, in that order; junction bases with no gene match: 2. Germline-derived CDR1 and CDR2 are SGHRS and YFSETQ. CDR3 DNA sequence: TGCGCCAGCAGCCGACAGGGGACCTACGAGCAGTACTTC. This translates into CASSRQGTYEQYF. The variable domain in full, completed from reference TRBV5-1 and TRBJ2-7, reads KAGVTQTPRYLIKTRGQQVTLSCSPISGHRSVSWYQQTPGQGLQFLFEYFSETQRNKGNFPGRFSGRQFSNSRSEMNVSTLELGDSALYLCASSRQGTYEQYFGPGTRLTVT.

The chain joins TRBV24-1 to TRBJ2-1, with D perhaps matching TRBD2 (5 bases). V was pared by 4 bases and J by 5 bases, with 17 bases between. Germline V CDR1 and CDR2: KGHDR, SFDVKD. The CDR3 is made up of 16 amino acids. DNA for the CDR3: TGTGCCACCAGTGACCCTCTAGCCACAGTGAACAATGAGCAGTTCTTC. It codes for CATSDPLATVNNEQFF.

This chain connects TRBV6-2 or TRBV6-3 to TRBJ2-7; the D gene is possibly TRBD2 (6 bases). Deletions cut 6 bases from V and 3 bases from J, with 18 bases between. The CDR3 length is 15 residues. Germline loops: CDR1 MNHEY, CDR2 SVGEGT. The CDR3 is CASSLPRGISYEQYF. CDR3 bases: TGTGCCAGCAGCCTCCCCCGGGGGATAAGCTACGAGCAGTACTTC.

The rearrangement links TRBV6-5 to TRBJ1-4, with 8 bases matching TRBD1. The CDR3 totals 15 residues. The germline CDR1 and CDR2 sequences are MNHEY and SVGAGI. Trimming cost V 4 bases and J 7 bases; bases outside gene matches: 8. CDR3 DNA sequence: TGTGCCAGCAGTTTAACCGGGACAGGAGGTGAAAAACTGTTTTTT. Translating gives CASSLTGTGGEKLFF.

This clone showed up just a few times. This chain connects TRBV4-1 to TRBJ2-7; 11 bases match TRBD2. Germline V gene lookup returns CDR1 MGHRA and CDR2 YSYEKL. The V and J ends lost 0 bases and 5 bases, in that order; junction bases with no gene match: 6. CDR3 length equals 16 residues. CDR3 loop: CASSQDLAGGFNEQYF. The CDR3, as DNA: TGCGCCAGCAGCCAAGATCTAGCGGGAGGTTTCAACGAGCAGTACTTC.